This T cell receptor (beta chain) was captured in a study of shared clonotypes between healthy human individuals. Study at large: Each donor contributed plates that comprised three CD4 naive, three CD4 memory, two CD8 naive and one CD8 memory. General study points: Clonotypes which were not shared had lower generation probabilities than clonotypes that all four donors shared.

Assay runs were performed at deep level. Profiled with immunoSEQ multiplex PCR; TCRdb holds only in-frame clones, not every one. Among under 700,000 clones listed, roughly 96% were seen once. Cells designated naive CD8 were CD45RO-negative and were positively selected for CCR7, with terminally differentiated effector memory CD45RA+ cells excluded. The germline gives CDR1 SGHAT, CDR2 FQNNGV. The CDR3 is made up of 16 amino acids. V lost 5 bases and J lost 0, with 17 bases in between. As to this clone: Its target is not known.

Source material: naive CD8+ T cells sorted from blood. The V gene is TRBV11-2, the J gene TRBJ2-7; D is uncertain. This clonotype was obtained from a woman aged 25-40 years in good health. CDR3 in DNA: TGTGCCAGCAGCACCCACCTTAGGATCTCCTCCTACGAGCAGTACTTC. This translates into CASSTHLRISSYEQYF.